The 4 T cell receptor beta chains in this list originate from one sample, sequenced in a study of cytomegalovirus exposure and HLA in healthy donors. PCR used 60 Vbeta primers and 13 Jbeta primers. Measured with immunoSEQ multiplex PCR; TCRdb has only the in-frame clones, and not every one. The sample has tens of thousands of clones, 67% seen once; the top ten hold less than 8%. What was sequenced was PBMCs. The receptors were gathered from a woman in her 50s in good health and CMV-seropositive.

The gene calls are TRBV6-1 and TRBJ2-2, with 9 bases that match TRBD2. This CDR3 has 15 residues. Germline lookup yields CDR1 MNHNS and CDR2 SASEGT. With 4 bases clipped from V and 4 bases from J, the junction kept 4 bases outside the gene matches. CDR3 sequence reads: CASSVGLAITGELFF. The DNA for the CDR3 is TGTGCCAGCAGTGTAGGACTAGCGATCACCGGGGAGCTGTTTTTT.

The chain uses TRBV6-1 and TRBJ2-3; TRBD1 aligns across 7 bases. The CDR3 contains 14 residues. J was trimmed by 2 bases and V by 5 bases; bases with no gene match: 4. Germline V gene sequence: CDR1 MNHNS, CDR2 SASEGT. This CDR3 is CASSTGEVTDTQYF. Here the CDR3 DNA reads TGTGCCAGCAGTACAGGGGAAGTCACAGATACGCAGTATTTT.

Here the CDR3 DNA reads TGTGCCAGCAGTGCGGCTAGAGCGGGGGGTAACAATGAGCAGTTCTTC. Its protein is CASSAARAGGNNEQFF. V usage is TRBV6-6 and J usage is TRBJ2-1, with 9 positions matching TRBD2. V lost 5 bases and J lost 5; bases outside the gene matches: 10. Germline V lookup: CDR1 MNHNY, CDR2 SVGAGI (reference sequence). This CDR3 has 16 amino acids.

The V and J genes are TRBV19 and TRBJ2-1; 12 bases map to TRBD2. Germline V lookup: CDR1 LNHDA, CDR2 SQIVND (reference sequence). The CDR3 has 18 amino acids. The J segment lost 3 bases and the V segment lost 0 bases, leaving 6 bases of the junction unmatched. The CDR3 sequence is CASSIELAGGSYYNEQFF. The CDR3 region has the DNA TGTGCCAGTAGTATAGAACTAGCGGGGGGTTCTTACTACAATGAGCAGTTCTTC. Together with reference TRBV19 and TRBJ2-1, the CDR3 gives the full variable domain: DGGITQSPKYLFRKEGQNVTLSCEQNLNHDAMYWYRQDPGQGLRLIYYSQIVNDFQKGDIAEGYSVSREKKESFPLTVTSAQKNPTAFYLCASSIELAGGSYYNEQFFGPGTRLTVL.